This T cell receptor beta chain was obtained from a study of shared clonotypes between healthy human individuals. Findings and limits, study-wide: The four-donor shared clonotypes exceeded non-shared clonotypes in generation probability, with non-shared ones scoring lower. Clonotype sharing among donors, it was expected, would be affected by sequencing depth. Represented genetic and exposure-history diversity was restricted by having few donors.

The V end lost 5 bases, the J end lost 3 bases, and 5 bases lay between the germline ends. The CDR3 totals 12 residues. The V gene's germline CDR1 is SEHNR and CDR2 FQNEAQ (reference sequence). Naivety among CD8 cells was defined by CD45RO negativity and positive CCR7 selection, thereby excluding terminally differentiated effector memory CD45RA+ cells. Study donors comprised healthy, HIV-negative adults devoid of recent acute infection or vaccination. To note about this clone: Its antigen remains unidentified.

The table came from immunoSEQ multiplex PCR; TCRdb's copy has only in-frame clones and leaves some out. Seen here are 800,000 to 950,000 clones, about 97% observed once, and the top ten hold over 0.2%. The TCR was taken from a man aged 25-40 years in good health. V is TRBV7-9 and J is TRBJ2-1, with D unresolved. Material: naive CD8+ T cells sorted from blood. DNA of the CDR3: TGTGCCAGCAGCCCCGGCTACAATGAGCAGTTCTTC. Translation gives CASSPGYNEQFF.